Here is one T cell receptor (beta chain) with its context. There is no known antigen for this receptor. Per-base quality was not reported, and no clone a single base away is much larger than it. The trial excluded patients who had a history of autoimmune disease or were on systemic immunosuppression. Peripheral blood for TCR sequencing was collected from all dose cohorts at baseline, on cycle 4 day 1, and on cycle 7 day 1. Samples were obtained from an open-label, multicenter, first-in-human phase I dose-escalation trial of ivuxolimab. The trial enrolled adults with locally advanced or metastatic head and neck squamous cell, hepatocellular, melanoma or renal cell carcinoma. CD4+ and CD8+ T cells were sorted separately from peripheral blood before TCR sequencing. Trimming costs V 5 bases and J 1 base, and their ends lie 11 bases apart. From a lookup of the germline V gene, CDR1 and CDR2 are SGHAT and FQNNGV. There are 15 amino acids in the CDR3, from cysteine to phenylalanine inclusive. The only DNA kept is the CDR3, 45 bases in frame from the first base.

To sequence the TCRbeta CDR3 region, genomic DNA was isolated from the sorted cells. TCRbeta CDR3 regions were sequenced using the immunoSEQ Assay. TCRdb holds this immuneACCESS table with in-frame rearrangements only. Some clones are missing; in checked studies, unresolved V genes explain under half, and the rest has no known cause. The sample includes 30,000 to 40,000 clones, with more than 80% observed a single time. Jointly, the top ten make up roughly 21% of the sample. These data originate in a study of OX40 agonist ivuxolimab in advanced cancers. Regarding the complete study: The costimulatory receptor OX40 (CD134) was targeted by ivuxolimab, a fully human IgG2 agonistic monoclonal antibody. Of the roughly 54 dose-escalation patients, hepatocellular carcinoma was present in about 20, melanoma in roughly 15, renal cell carcinoma in 9 and head and neck cancer in 9. Peripheral TCRbeta sequencing aimed to test whether ivuxolimab altered TCR sequence diversity and caused clonal T-cell expansion. Patients were allowed to have had prior anti-PD-1, anti-PD-L1 or anti-CTLA-4 therapy, and approximately 40% of the dose-escalation patients had been treated with checkpoint inhibitors. Intravenous ivuxolimab was administered to patients every 2 weeks at six dose levels: 0.01, 0.1, 0.3, 1.5, 3 and 10 mg/kg. The monotherapy dose-escalation portion (N ≈ 50 patients) of the phase I ivuxolimab trial is reported in the paper. In the dose-escalation cohort, around four fifths of patients were male, and the mean age was 60 years with a range of roughly 20 to 79. Three dose-escalation patients achieved partial responses, one with hepatocellular carcinoma and two with cutaneous melanoma.

Overall study outcomes, separate from this receptor: After ivuxolimab, CD8+ T cells had more expanded clones than CD4+ T cells on average. At doses from 0.1 to 3.0 mg/kg, clonal expansion was seen in both CD4+ and CD8+ blood T cells between baseline and week 6. Antigen specificity was not determined for the clonally expanded peripheral T cells. In partial responders in the 0.1-3.0 mg/kg groups, normalized peripheral clonal expansion was found to be among the lowest, especially among CD8+ T cells. Low levels of normalized T-cell clonal expansion were also seen in some patients who did not respond.

This TCR was recovered from an adult with an advanced solid tumor such as melanoma, head and neck, liver or kidney cancer. The material sequenced was CD4+ or CD8+ T cells sorted from blood, taken in a trial of the OX40 agonist ivuxolimab. Rearrangement joined TRBV11-2 to TRBJ1-4; the D gene is perhaps TRBD1, from 6 matching bases. This receptor carries the CDR3 CASSPGGLTNEKLFF. The nucleotide sequence is TGTGCCAGCAGCCCTGGGGGCTTAACTAATGAAAAACTGTTTTTT.